Sequencing of this TCR beta chain was carried out in a study of shared clonotypes between healthy human individuals. About the research overall: The plates for each donor numbered three CD4 naive, three CD4 memory, two CD8 naive and one CD8 memory. Study outcomes and limitations: Among several donors, approximately 5% of naive CD4 clonotypes were found in common.

Comment on this clone: What it binds is not known.

Germline V gives CDR1 DFQATT, CDR2 SNEGSKA (reference sequence). The CDR3 has 10 amino acids. Deep level was the assay's run setting. Clones were read by immunoSEQ multiplex PCR, and TCRdb kept only the in-frame ones, dropping some. The sample records 1,400,000 or so clones, approximately 98.5% being singletons. This TCR was recovered from a man aged 25-45 years in good health. V and J are TRBV20-1 and TRBJ2-7; D call uncertain. Sequencing was carried out using naive CD4+ T cells sorted from blood. As to subset: CD45RA+ positively selected. As DNA, the CDR3 is TGCAGTGCTAGAGCTATAACCGAGGAAGTC. Protein: CSARAITEEV.